This T cell receptor beta chain was identified in a study of T-cell memory formation after mild COVID-19 (TCRdb year 2021). With regard to the full study: TCR sequence clusters from the two donors were largely donor specific. In a couple of donors, T-cell clones that expanded and contracted after mild COVID-19 were followed by sequencing TCRalpha and TCRbeta repertoires longitudinally. The cohort comprised two young, previously healthy adult volunteers, one female and one male. Points the paper makes about the study in general: Contracting CD4+ clones were found mainly in CM and EM memory subsets, while CD8+ clones were enriched in EMRA. Some responding clones were detected in pre-infection memory, which suggested that pre-existing cross-reactive memory T cells had joined the SARS-CoV-2 response. SARS-CoV-2 specificity of the second-wave clones peaking on day 37 was not confirmed. Clones that contracted from day 15 to 85 showed balanced CD4/CD8 phenotypes, whereas a second wave of clones that expanded from day 15 to 37 leaned towards CD4+. Only a couple of mild cases were covered in the study, and larger cohorts including severe cases with pre-infection samples were considered necessary.

The CDR3, from cysteine to phenylalanine, totals 17 residues. The entry retains the CDR3 DNA only, 51 bases that are in frame from base 1. CDR1 is given as LGHNA and CDR2 as YSLEER, both from the germline V gene. The germline V end is reduced by 5 bases and the J end by 8 bases; junction bases left unmatched: 14. PBMCs were isolated by Ficoll-Paque density gradient centrifugation. The sequencer listed for this sample is Illumina NovaSeq 6000. TCRalpha and TCRbeta cDNA libraries were constructed by 5'RACE with constant-segment primers, with sample barcodes and unique molecular identifiers being introduced. RNA was extracted from every sample with Trizol reagent. Libraries were amplified in two PCR steps, with a second sample barcode and Illumina TruSeq adapters added in the second step. Sequencing of the libraries was done on an Illumina NovaSeq, producing 2 x 150 bp paired-end reads. In the source study's methods: Demultiplexing of reads and collapsing into UMI-guided consensus sequences were performed with migec v1.2.7. Using mixcr v2.1.11, UMI consensuses were aligned to TRA and TRB V and J templates and then assembled into clonotypes. A clonotype was counted as expanded or contracted only when both edgeR and NoisET called the clonotype significant, with the noise models trained on biological replicates. For edgeR calls, the cutoffs were a false discovery rate-adjusted p below 0.01 and a log2 fold-change threshold of 1. As an exploratory analysis of dynamics, max-normalized trajectories of the 1000 most abundant clonotypes were examined with PCA combined with hierarchical clustering. The CD4 or CD8 phenotype of responding clones was assigned using the separately sequenced CD4+ and CD8+ repertoires. TCRdb reran the public reads through fastp at Q25 and MiXCR, keeping productive beta chains. Identical CDR3 protein sequences are pooled into one entry, listed with their most common genes and DNA. TCRdb's processing, not the authors', yielded these V and J calls. Present in this sample are 240,000 or so distinct CDR3 sequences, around 10% of which were seen just once. The ten largest clones represent around a fifth of the sample.

This clonotype has ten or more counts. This receptor's antigen is unknown. Base quality data are lacking; no much larger clone is found one base away. The sample consisted of PBMCs or a T cell subset sorted from them (not recorded which). The rearrangement joined TRBV4-3 to TRBJ2-1; 11 bases in the junction line up with TRBD2. This TCR was sampled from a man between 18 and 29 years old who had mild COVID-19 (a few samples of this study predate the infection). The sample titles of this study are shuffled in the database, so cell type and time point are left out; the donor was told from shared clones. The DNA sequence follows: TGCGCCAGCAGCACTCGACTAGCGGGGCCTCCCGGGTATGAGCAGTTCTTC. It encodes CASSTRLAGPPGYEQFF.